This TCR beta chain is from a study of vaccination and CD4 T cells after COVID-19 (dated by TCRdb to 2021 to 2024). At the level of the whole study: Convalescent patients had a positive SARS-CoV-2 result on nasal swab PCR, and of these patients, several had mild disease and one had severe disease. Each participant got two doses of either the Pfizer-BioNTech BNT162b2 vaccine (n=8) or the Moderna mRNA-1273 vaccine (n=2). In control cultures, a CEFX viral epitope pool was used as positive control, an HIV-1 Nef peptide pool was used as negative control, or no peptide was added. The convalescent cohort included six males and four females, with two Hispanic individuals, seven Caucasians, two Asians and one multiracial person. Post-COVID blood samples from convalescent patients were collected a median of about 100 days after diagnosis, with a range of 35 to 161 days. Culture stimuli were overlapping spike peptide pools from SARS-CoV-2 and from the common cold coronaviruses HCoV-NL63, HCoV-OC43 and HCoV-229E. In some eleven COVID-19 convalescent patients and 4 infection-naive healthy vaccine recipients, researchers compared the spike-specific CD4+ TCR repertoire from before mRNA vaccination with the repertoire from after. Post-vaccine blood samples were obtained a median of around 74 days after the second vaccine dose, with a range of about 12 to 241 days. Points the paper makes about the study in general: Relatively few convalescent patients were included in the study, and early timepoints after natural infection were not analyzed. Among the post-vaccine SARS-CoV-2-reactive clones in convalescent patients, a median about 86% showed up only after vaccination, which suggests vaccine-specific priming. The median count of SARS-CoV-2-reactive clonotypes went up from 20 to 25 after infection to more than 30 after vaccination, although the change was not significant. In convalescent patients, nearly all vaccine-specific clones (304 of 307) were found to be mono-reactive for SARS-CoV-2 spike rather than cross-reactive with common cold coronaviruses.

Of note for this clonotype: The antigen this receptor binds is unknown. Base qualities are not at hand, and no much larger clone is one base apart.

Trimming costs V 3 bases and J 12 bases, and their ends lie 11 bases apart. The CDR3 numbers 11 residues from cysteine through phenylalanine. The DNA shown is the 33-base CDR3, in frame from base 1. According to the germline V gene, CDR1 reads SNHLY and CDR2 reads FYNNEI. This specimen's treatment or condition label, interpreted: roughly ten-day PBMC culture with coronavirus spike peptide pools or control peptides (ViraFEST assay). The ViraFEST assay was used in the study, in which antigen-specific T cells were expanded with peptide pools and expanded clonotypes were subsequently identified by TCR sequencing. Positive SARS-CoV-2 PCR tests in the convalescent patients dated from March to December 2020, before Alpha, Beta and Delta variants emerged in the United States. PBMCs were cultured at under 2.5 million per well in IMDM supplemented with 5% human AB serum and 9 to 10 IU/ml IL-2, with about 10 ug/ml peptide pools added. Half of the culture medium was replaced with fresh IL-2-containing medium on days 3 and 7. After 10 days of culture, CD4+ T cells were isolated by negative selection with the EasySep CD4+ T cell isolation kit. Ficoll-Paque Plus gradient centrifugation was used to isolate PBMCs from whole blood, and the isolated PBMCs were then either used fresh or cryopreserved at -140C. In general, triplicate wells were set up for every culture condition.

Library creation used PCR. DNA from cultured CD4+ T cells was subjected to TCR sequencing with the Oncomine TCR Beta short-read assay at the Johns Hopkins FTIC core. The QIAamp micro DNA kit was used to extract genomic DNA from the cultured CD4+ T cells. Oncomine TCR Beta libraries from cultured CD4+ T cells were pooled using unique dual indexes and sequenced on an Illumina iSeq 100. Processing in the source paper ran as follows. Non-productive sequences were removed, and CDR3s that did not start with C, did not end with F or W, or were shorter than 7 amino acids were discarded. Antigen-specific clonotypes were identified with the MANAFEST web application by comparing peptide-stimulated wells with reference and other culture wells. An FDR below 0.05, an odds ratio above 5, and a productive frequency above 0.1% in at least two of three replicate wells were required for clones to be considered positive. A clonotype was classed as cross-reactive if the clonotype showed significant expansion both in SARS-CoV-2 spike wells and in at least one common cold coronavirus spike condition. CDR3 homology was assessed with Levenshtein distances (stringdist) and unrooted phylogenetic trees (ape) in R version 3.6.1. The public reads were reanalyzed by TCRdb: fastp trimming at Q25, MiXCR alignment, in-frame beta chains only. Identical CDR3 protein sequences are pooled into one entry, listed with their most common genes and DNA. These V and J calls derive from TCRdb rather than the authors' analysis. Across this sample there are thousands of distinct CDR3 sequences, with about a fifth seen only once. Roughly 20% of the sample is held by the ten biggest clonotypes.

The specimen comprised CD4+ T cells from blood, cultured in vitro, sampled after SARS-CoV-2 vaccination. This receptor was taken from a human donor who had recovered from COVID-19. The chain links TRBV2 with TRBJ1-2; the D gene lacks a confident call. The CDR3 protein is CASSEWARHTF. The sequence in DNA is TGTGCCAGCAGTGAGTGGGCAAGGCACACCTTC. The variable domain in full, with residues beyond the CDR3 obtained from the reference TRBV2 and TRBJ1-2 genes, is EPEVTQTPSHQVTQMGQEVILRCVPISNHLYFYWYRQILGQKVEFLVSFYNNEISEKSEIFDDQFSVERPDGSNFTLKIRSTKLEDSAMYFCASSEWARHTFGSGTRLTVV.